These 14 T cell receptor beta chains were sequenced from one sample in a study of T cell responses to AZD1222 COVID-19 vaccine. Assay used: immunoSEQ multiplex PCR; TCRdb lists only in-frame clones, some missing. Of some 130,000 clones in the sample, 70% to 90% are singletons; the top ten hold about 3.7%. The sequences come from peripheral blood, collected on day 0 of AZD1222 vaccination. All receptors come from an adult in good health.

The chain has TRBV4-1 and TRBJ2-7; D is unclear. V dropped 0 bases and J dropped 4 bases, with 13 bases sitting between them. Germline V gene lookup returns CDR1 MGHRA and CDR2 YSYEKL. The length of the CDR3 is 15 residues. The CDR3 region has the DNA TGCGCCAGCAGCCAAGAACTCCTGCGGTATTACGAGCAGTACTTC. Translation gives CASSQELLRYYEQYF.

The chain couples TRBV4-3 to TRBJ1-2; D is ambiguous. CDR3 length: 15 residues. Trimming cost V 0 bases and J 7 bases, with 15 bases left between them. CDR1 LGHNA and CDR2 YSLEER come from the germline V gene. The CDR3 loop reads CASSQDRQTSAGYTF. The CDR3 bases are TGCGCCAGCAGCCAAGACCGGCAGACATCTGCTGGCTACACCTTC.

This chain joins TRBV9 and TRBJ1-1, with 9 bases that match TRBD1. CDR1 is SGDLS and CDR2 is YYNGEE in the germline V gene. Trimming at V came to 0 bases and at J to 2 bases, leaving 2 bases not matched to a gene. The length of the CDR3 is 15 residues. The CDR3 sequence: CASSVGTGVNTEAFF. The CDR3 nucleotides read TGTGCCAGCAGCGTAGGGACAGGGGTTAACACTGAAGCTTTCTTT.

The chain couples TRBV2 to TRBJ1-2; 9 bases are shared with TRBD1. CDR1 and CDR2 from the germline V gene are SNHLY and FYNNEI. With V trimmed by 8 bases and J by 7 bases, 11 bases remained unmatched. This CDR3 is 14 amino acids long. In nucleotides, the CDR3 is TGTGCCAGCCCTCCCAGGACAGGGGTTGGTGGCTACACCTTC. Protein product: CASPPRTGVGGYTF. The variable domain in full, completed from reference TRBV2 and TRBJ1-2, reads EPEVTQTPSHQVTQMGQEVILRCVPISNHLYFYWYRQILGQKVEFLVSFYNNEISEKSEIFDDQFSVERPDGSNFTLKIRSTKLEDSAMYFCASPPRTGVGGYTFGSGTRLTVV.

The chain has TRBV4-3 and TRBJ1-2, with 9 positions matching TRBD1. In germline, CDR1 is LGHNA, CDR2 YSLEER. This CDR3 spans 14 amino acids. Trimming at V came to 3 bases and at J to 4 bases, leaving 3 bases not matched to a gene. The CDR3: CASSHRQGGYGYTF. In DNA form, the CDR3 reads TGCGCCAGCAGCCACCGACAGGGGGGCTATGGCTACACCTTC.

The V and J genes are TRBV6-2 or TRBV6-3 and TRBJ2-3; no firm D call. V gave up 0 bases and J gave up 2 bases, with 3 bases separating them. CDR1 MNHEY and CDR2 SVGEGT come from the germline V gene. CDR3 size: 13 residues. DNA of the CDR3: TGTGCCAGCAGTTACTCGGACACAGATACGCAGTATTTT. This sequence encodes CASSYSDTDTQYF.

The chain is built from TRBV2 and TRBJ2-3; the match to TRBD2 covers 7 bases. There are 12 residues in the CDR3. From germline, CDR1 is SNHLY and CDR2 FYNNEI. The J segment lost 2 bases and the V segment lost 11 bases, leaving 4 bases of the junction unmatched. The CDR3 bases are TGTGCCTGGGGGGGGGACACAGATACGCAGTATTTT. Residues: CAWGGDTDTQYF.

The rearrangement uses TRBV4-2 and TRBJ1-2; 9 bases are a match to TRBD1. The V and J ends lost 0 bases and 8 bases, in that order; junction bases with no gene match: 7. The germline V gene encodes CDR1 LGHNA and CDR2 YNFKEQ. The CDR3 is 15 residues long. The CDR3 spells CASSQDQGQGGGYTF. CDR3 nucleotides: TGTGCCAGCAGCCAAGATCAGGGACAGGGAGGCGGCTACACCTTC.

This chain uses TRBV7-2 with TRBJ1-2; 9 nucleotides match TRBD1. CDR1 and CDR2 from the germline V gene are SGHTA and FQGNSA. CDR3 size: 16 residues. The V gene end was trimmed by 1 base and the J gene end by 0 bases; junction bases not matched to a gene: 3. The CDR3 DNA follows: TGTGCCAGCAGCTTAGGACAGGGGGGCTCTAACTATGGCTACACCTTC. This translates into CASSLGQGGSNYGYTF.

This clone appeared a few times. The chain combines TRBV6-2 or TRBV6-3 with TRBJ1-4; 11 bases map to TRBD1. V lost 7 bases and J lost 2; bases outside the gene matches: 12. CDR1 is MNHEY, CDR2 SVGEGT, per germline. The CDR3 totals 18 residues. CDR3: CASTPYRTGGATNEKLFF. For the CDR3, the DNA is TGTGCCAGCACCCCCTACAGGACAGGGGGCGCGACTAATGAAAAACTGTTTTTT.

The CDR3 here is CASSQDQGFPALSTDTQYF. The CDR3 DNA reads as TGCGCCAGCAGCCAAGATCAGGGTTTTCCCGCCCTAAGCACAGATACGCAGTATTTT. The V and J genes are TRBV4-1 and TRBJ2-3; D might be TRBD1 (5 bases). This CDR3 is built from 19 residues. Germline V lookup: CDR1 MGHRA, CDR2 YSYEKL. V dropped 0 bases and J dropped 0 bases, with 19 bases sitting between them.

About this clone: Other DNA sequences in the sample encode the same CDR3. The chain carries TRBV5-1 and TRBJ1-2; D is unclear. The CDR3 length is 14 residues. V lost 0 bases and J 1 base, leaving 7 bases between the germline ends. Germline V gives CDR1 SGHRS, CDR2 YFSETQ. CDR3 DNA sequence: TGCGCCAGCAGCTTGGGTGGAGATAACTATGGCTACACCTTC. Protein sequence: CASSLGGDNYGYTF.

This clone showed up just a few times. The CDR3: CASGTSEGRPLAFF. CDR3 nucleotides: TGTGCTAGTGGCACCTCGGAGGGGCGGCCGCTCGCTTTCTTT. The chain joins TRBV12-5 to TRBJ1-1; D possibly corresponds to TRBD1 (5 bases). Trimming removed 6 bases from V and 11 bases from J, with 22 bases in between. The CDR3 consists of 14 residues. Germline assignment: CDR1 LGHNT and CDR2 FRNRAP.

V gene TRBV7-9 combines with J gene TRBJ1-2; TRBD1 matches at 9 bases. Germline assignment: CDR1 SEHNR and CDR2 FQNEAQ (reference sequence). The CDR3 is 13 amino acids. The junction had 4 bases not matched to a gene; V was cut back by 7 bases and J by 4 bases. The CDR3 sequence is CASTLTGGYGYTF. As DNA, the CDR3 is TGTGCCAGCACCCTGACAGGGGGCTATGGCTACACCTTC.